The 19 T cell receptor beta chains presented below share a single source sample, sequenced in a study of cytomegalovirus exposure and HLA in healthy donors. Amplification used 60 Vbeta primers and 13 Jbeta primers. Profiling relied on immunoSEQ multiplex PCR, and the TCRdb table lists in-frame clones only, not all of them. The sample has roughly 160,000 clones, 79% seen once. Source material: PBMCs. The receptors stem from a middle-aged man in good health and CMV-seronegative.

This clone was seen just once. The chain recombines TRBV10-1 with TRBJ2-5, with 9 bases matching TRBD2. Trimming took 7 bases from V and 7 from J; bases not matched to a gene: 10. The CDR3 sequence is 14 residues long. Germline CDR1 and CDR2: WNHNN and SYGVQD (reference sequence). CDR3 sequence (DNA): TGCGCCAGCACCTTGAGTAGCGGGAGCACGACCCAGTACTTC. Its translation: CASTLSSGSTTQYF.

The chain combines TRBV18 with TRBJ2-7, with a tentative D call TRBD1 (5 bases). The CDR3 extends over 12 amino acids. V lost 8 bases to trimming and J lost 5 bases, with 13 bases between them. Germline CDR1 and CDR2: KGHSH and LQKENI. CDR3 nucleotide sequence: TGTGCCAGCGGACCTTTGGGGCACGAGCAGTACTTC. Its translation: CASGPLGHEQYF.

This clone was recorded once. The CDR3 bases are TGTGCCAGCAGTGGCAGGGGGAACGAGCAGTTCTTC. Its translation is CASSGRGNEQFF. The chain joins TRBV27 to TRBJ2-1; 7 bases line up with TRBD1. Germline values: CDR1 MNHEY, CDR2 SMNVEV (reference sequence). Unmatched junction bases numbered 5, after V lost 5 bases and J lost 10 bases. CDR3 size: 12 residues.

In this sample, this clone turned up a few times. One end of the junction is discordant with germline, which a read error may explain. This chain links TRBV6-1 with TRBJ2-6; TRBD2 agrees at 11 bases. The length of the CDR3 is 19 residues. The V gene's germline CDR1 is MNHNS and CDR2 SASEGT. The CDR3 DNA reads TGTGCCAGCAGTGATTCAGGACTAGCGGGCCCCTCTGGGGCCAACGGCCTGACTTTC. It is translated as CASSDSGLAGPSGANGLTF.

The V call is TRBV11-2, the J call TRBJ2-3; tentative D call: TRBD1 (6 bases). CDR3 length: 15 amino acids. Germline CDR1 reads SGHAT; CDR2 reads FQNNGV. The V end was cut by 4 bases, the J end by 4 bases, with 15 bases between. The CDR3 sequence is CASSYGQNVADTQYF. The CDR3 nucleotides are TGTGCCAGCAGCTACGGACAGAACGTCGCAGATACGCAGTATTTT.

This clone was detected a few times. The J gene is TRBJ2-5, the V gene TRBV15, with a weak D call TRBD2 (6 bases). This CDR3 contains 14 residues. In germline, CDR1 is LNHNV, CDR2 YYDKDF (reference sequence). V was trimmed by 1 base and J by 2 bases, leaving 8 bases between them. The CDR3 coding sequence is TGTGCCACCAGCAGAGTTGGACTACAAGAGACCCAGTACTTC. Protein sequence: CATSRVGLQETQYF.

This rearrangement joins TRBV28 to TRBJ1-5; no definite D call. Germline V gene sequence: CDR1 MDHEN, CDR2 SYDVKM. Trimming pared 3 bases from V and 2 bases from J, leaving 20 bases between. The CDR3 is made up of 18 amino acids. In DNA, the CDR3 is TGTGCCAGCAGTTTGATGTTCGGTCGGCCTAGTGGCAATCAGCCCCAGCATTTT. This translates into CASSLMFGRPSGNQPQHF.

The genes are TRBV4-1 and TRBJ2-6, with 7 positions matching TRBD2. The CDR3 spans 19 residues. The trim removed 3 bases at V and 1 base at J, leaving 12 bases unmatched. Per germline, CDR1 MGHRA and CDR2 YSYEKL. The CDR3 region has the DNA TGCGCCAGCAGCCAGATGGGATTGGCGGGAGTATCTGGGGCCAACGTCCTGACTTTC. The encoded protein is CASSQMGLAGVSGANVLTF.

Here the CDR3 DNA reads TGTGCCAGCAGTTTCTCTAGACTAGCGGGAAGTGATGAGCAGTTCTTC. It yields the protein CASSFSRLAGSDEQFF. The rearrangement joins TRBV6-5 to TRBJ2-1, with 11 bases that match TRBD2. Looked up from germline, CDR1 is MNHEY and CDR2 is SVGAGI. CDR3 size: 16 residues. The trim removed 4 bases at V and 8 bases at J, leaving 10 bases unmatched.

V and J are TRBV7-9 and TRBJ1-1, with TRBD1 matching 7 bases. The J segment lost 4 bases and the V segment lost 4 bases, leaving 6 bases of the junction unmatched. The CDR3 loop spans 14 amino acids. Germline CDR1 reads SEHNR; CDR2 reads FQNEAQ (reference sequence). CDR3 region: CASSSGQVGTEAFF. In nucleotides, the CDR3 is TGTGCCAGCAGCTCCGGACAGGTGGGCACTGAAGCTTTCTTT.

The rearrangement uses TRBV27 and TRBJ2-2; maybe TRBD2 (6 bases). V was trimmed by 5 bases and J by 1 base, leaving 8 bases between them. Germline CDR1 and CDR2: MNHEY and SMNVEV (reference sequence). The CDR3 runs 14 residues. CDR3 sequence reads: CASSPGLNTGELFF. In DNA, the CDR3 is TGTGCCAGCAGTCCGGGACTGAACACCGGGGAGCTGTTTTTT.

CDR3 nucleotides: TGTGCCAGCAGCCAAGTGGCCGGTGGCGGAAAACTGTTTTTT. Translation: CASSQVAGGGKLFF. The rearrangement joins TRBV14 to TRBJ1-4; D remains ambiguous. The CDR3 is 14 residues long. V was trimmed by 1 base and J by 10 bases, leaving 13 bases between them. Per the germline V gene, CDR1 is SGHDN and CDR2 is FVKESK.

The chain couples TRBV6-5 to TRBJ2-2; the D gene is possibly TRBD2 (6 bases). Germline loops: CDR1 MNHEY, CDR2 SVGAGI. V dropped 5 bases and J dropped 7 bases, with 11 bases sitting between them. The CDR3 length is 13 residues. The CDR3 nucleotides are TGTGCCAGCAGTCCTCCGGGAGTCGGGGAGCTGTTTTTT. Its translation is CASSPPGVGELFF.

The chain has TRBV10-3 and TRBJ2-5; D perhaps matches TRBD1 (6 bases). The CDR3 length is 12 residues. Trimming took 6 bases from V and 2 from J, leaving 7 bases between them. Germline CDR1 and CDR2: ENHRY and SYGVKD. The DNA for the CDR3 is TGTGCCATCAGGGACAGACAAGAGACCCAGTACTTC. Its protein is CAIRDRQETQYF.

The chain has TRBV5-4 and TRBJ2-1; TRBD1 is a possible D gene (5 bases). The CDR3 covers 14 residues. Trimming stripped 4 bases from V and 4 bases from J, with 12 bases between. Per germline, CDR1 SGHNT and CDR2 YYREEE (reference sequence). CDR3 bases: TGTGCCAGCAGCCAACAGGACGGGTACAATGAGCAGTTCTTC. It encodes CASSQQDGYNEQFF. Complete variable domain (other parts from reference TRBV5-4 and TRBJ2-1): ETGVTQSPTHLIKTRGQQVTLRCSSQSGHNTVSWYQQALGQGPQFIFQYYREEENGRGNFPPRFSGLQFPNYSSELNVNALELDDSALYLCASSQQDGYNEQFFGPGTRLTVL.

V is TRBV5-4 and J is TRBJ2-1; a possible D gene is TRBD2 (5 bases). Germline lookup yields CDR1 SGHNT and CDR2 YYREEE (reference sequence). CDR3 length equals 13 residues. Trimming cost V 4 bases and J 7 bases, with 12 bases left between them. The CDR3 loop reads CASSRRPANEQFF. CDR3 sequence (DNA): TGTGCCAGCAGCCGGAGGCCGGCTAATGAGCAGTTCTTC.

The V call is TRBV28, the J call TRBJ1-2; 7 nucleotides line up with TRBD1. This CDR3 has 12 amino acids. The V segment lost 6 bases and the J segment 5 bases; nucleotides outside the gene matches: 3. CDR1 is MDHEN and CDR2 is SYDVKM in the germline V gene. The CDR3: CASRAGGYGYTF. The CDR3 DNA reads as TGTGCCAGCAGGGCAGGGGGATATGGCTACACCTTC.

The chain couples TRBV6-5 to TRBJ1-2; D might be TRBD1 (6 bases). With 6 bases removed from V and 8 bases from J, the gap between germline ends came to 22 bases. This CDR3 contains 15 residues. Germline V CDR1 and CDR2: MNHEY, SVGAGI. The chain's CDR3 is CASSLRRDNQRGYTF. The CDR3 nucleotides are TGTGCCAGCAGCTTAAGACGGGACAATCAACGCGGCTACACCTTC.

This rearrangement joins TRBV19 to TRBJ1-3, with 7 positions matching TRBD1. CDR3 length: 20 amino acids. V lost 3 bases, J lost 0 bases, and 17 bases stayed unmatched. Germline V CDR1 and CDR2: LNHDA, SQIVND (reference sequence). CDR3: CASSMYAGSGGSSSGNTIYF. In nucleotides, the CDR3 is TGTGCCAGTAGTATGTATGCGGGTTCAGGGGGATCCAGCTCTGGAAACACCATATATTTT.